This T cell receptor (beta chain) originates from a study of cytomegalovirus exposure and HLA in healthy donors. General study points: Most TCR beta V segments were productive about 90% or about 30% of the time in an earlier analysis.

This clone has only a few counts. As yet, its antigen is unknown. PCR employed 60 Vbeta and 13 Jbeta primers. Profiling relied on immunoSEQ multiplex PCR, and the TCRdb table lists in-frame clones only, not all of them. This table has 150,000 to 200,000 clones, 73% appearing once. The sequence came from a woman aged 25 to 39 in good health and CMV-seronegative. The sample was PBMCs.

CDR3 residues: CASSHRALDYGYTF. The CDR3 coding sequence is TGTGCCAGCAGTCACAGGGCCCTAGACTATGGCTACACCTTC. The chain employs TRBV6-5 and TRBJ1-2, with D perhaps matching TRBD1 (6 bases). V was pared by 5 bases and J by 3 bases, with 13 bases between. CDR3 length equals 14 residues. Germline lookup yields CDR1 MNHEY and CDR2 SVGAGI.